These T cell receptor beta chains were read from a single sample in a study of OX40 agonist ivuxolimab in advanced cancers. Sequencing was performed with immunoSEQ multiplex PCR; in TCRdb, only in-frame clones are kept and a portion is missing. The table records 61,000 or so clones, nearly 85% of them present only once. Source: CD4+ or CD8+ T cells sorted from blood, taken in a trial of the OX40 agonist ivuxolimab. The receptor source for this set is an adult with an advanced solid tumor such as melanoma, head and neck, liver or kidney cancer. The CDR3 runs from the conserved cysteine through the conserved F or W. D genes are given only for firm matches. The size field is filled for only some rows; it gives once, few, many or a size class.

CDR3: CASSRPELLYF
DNA: TGTGCCAGCAGCAGACCAGAGCTGCTATACTTC
V: TRBV6-1
D: .
size: .
J: TRBJ2-7

CDR3: CASSSYRGRTQYF
DNA: TGTGCCAGCAGCTCGTACAGGGGAAGGACCCAGTACTTC
V: TRBV6-1
D: TRBD1
size: .
J: TRBJ2-5

CDR3: CASSSEGGFYGYTF
DNA: TGTGCCAGCAGCAGCGAAGGAGGGTTCTATGGCTACACCTTC
V: TRBV6-5
D: .
size: .
J: TRBJ1-2

CDR3: CASSPDRVNTEAFF
DNA: TGTGCCAGCAGCCCGGACAGGGTGAACACTGAAGCTTTCTTT
V: TRBV7-2
D: TRBD1
size: .
J: TRBJ1-1

CDR3: CARSRGPGTDTQYF
DNA: TGTGCCAGAAGCAGGGGACCGGGCACAGATACGCAGTATTTT
V: TRBV5-3
D: .
size: .
J: TRBJ2-3

CDR3: CASSDRVGYTEAFF
DNA: TGTGCCAGCAGTGACAGGGTTGGGTACACTGAAGCTTTCTTT
V: TRBV2
D: .
size: .
J: TRBJ1-1

CDR3: CASSLAGDRSEKLFF
DNA: TGCGCCAGCAGCTTGGCGGGGGACAGGAGTGAAAAACTGTTTTTT
V: TRBV5-1
D: TRBD1
size: .
J: TRBJ1-4

CDR3: CASSQDLSRAEQYF
DNA: TGCGCCAGCAGCCAAGACTTGAGTCGGGCAGAGCAGTACTTC
V: TRBV4-3
D: .
size: .
J: TRBJ2-7

CDR3: CASSYGQGKAKNIQYF
DNA: TGTGCCAGCAGTTACGGACAGGGGAAAGCCAAAAACATTCAGTACTTC
V: TRBV28
D: TRBD1
size: once
J: TRBJ2-4

CDR3: CASSPGTDSYEQYF
DNA: TGTGCCAGCTCACCAGGGACGGACTCCTACGAGCAGTACTTC
V: TRBV18
D: .
size: .
J: TRBJ2-7

CDR3: CSVALAGIETQYF
DNA: TGCAGCGTTGCTCTAGCGGGGATCGAGACCCAGTACTTC
V: TRBV29-1
D: TRBD2
size: .
J: TRBJ2-5

CDR3: CASSLPTGFQETQYF
DNA: TGTGCCAGCAGCTTACCAACAGGGTTCCAAGAGACCCAGTACTTC
V: TRBV7-2
D: .
size: .
J: TRBJ2-5

CDR3: CASRTRITGSFEQYF
DNA: TGTGCCAGCAGGACCCGGATCACAGGGAGTTTCGAGCAGTACTTC
V: TRBV27
D: .
size: .
J: TRBJ2-7

CDR3: CASSLRETQYF
DNA: TGTGCCAGCAGTCTTCGGGAGACCCAGTACTTC
V: TRBV28
D: .
size: once
J: TRBJ2-5

CDR3: CSVEDWRIGTEAFF
DNA: TGCAGCGTTGAAGATTGGAGGATTGGTACTGAAGCTTTCTTT
V: TRBV29-1
D: .
size: .
J: TRBJ1-1

CDR3: CASSDRANYGYTF
DNA: TGTGCCAGCAGTGACAGGGCCAACTATGGCTACACCTTC
V: TRBV2
D: .
size: .
J: TRBJ1-2

CDR3: CSVEKETGAFF
DNA: TGCAGCGTTGAAAAGGAGACAGGAGCTTTCTTT
V: TRBV29-1
D: .
size: once
J: TRBJ1-1

CDR3: CASSFLDRDGYTF
DNA: TGTGCCAGCAGCTTCCTGGACAGGGATGGCTACACCTTC
V: TRBV5-4
D: TRBD1
size: .
J: TRBJ1-2

CDR3: CASSFRAINNSPLHF
DNA: TGTGCCAGCAGCTTTAGGGCGATTAATAATTCACCCCTCCACTTT
V: TRBV21-1
D: .
size: .
J: TRBJ1-6

CDR3: CASRRGRWYNEQFF
DNA: TGTGCCAGCAGACGCGGGAGGTGGTACAATGAGCAGTTCTTC
V: TRBV6-5
D: TRBD2
size: .
J: TRBJ2-1

CDR3: CAISQIEKLFF
DNA: TGTGCCATATCTCAGATCGAAAAACTGTTTTTT
V: TRBV7-2
D: .
size: .
J: TRBJ1-4

CDR3: CASSLLAESEQFF
DNA: TGTGCCAGCAGCTTGTTAGCGGAGAGCGAGCAGTTCTTC
V: TRBV5-4
D: .
size: .
J: TRBJ2-1

CDR3: CASSLAPGDNNEQFF
DNA: TGTGCCAGCAGCTTGGCCCCAGGCGATAACAATGAGCAGTTCTTC
V: TRBV11-3
D: .
size: .
J: TRBJ2-1

CDR3: CASSPGGSPLHF
DNA: TGTGCCAGCAGCCCTGGAGGCTCACCCCTCCACTTT
V: TRBV7-2
D: .
size: .
J: TRBJ1-6

CDR3: CASSLGTGRRDTQYF
DNA: TGTGCCAGCAGCTTAGGGACAGGACGGCGTGATACGCAGTATTTT
V: TRBV7-2
D: TRBD1
size: .
J: TRBJ2-3

CDR3: CASSYSGTGNQPQHF
DNA: TGTGCCAGCAGTTACAGTGGGACAGGGAATCAGCCCCAGCATTTT
V: TRBV6-5
D: TRBD1
size: .
J: TRBJ1-5

CDR3: CAWSGGRDTQYF
DNA: TGTGCCTGGAGTGGGGGCCGAGATACGCAGTATTTT
V: TRBV30
D: .
size: .
J: TRBJ2-3

CDR3: CASSFTPLGYTF
DNA: TGTGCCAGCAGCTTCACCCCACTTGGCTACACCTTC
V: TRBV11-2
D: .
size: few
J: TRBJ1-2

CDR3: CAWSSVLAGKVFLQETQYF
DNA: TGTGCCTGGAGCTCGGTACTAGCGGGTAAAGTCTTTCTTCAAGAGACCCAGTACTTC
V: TRBV30
D: TRBD2
size: .
J: TRBJ2-5

CDR3: CASSIGTVGQPQHF
DNA: TGTGCCAGTAGTATAGGGACAGTAGGCCAGCCCCAGCATTTT
V: TRBV19
D: .
size: .
J: TRBJ1-5

CDR3: CASSYGGQGGQETQYF
DNA: TGTGCCAGCAGTTACGGGGGACAGGGGGGACAAGAGACCCAGTACTTC
V: TRBV6-5
D: TRBD1
size: .
J: TRBJ2-5

CDR3: CASSFQLRRMNTEAFF
DNA: TGTGCCAGCAGTTTCCAGCTCCGGAGAATGAACACTGAAGCTTTCTTT
V: TRBV28
D: .
size: .
J: TRBJ1-1

CDR3: CASSFDTTNEKLFF
DNA: TGTGCCAGCAGTTTTGACACAACTAATGAAAAACTGTTTTTT
V: TRBV28
D: .
size: .
J: TRBJ1-4

CDR3: CASSMGLSTYNEQFF
DNA: TGTGCCAGTAGTATGGGCTTGAGTACCTACAATGAGCAGTTCTTC
V: TRBV19
D: .
size: .
J: TRBJ2-1

CDR3: CASSELAGPYEQYF
DNA: TGTGCCAGCAGTGAGCTAGCGGGCCCGTACGAGCAGTACTTC
V: TRBV28
D: TRBD2
size: .
J: TRBJ2-7

CDR3: CASSIPGTGSYGYTF
DNA: TGTGCCAGTAGTATTCCCGGGACAGGGAGCTATGGCTACACCTTC
V: TRBV19
D: TRBD1
size: once
J: TRBJ1-2

CDR3: CASSPMGAGGRNEQFF
DNA: TGTGCCAGCAGCCCCATGGGTGCGGGAGGCCGCAATGAGCAGTTCTTC
V: TRBV25-1
D: TRBD2
size: .
J: TRBJ2-1

CDR3: CAWRDEVWEKLFF
DNA: TGTGCCTGGAGGGACGAGGTGTGGGAAAAACTGTTTTTT
V: TRBV30
D: .
size: .
J: TRBJ1-4

CDR3: CASSSSRVETQYF
DNA: TGTGCCAGCAGCAGCTCTCGGGTTGAGACCCAGTACTTC
V: TRBV2
D: .
size: .
J: TRBJ2-5

CDR3: CASSYVSGAGANVLTF
DNA: TGTGCCAGCAGTTACGTCTCAGGGGCTGGGGCCAACGTCCTGACTTTC
V: TRBV6-6
D: .
size: once
J: TRBJ2-6

CDR3: CASSASGGQDYGYTF
DNA: TGTGCCAGCAGCGCGAGTGGGGGGCAAGACTATGGCTACACCTTC
V: TRBV9
D: .
size: .
J: TRBJ1-2

CDR3: CASKTGYYYEQYF
DNA: TGCGCCAGCAAGACAGGATACTACTACGAGCAGTACTTC
V: TRBV10-2
D: .
size: .
J: TRBJ2-7

CDR3: CASTLTQKRVQNIQYF
DNA: TGTGCCAGCACCCTCACACAGAAGAGGGTGCAAAACATTCAGTACTTC
V: TRBV7-8
D: .
size: few
J: TRBJ2-4

CDR3: CASSLPSSNEQFF
DNA: TGTGCCAGCAGCTTACCCTCCTCCAATGAGCAGTTCTTC
V: TRBV5-4
D: .
size: .
J: TRBJ2-1

CDR3: CATRSGRNTGELFF
DNA: TGTGCCACTAGAAGCGGGAGGAACACCGGGGAGCTGTTTTTT
V: TRBV19
D: TRBD2
size: .
J: TRBJ2-2

CDR3: CAWSVLAGAHNEQFF
DNA: TGTGCCTGGAGTGTACTAGCGGGAGCGCACAATGAGCAGTTCTTC
V: TRBV30
D: TRBD2
size: .
J: TRBJ2-1

CDR3: CASSPAGGAGGSQQFF
DNA: TGTGCCAGCAGCCCGGCAGGAGGAGCGGGGGGTTCTCAGCAGTTCTTC
V: TRBV7-3
D: TRBD2
size: .
J: TRBJ2-1

CDR3: CASSSQGTNYGYTF
DNA: TGTGCCAGTAGTTCACAGGGCACTAACTATGGCTACACCTTC
V: TRBV19
D: .
size: .
J: TRBJ1-2

CDR3: CASSPGWLRGELFF
DNA: TGTGCCAGTAGTCCGGGGTGGTTGCGCGGGGAGCTGTTTTTT
V: TRBV19
D: .
size: .
J: TRBJ2-2

CDR3: CSAVPAGLSYEQYF
DNA: TGCAGCGCCGTACCAGCGGGCCTCTCCTACGAGCAGTACTTC
V: TRBV29-1
D: .
size: .
J: TRBJ2-7

CDR3: CASSTSRVGGANVLTF
DNA: TGTGCCAGCAGCACCAGCAGGGTAGGGGGGGCCAACGTCCTGACTTTC
V: TRBV7-2
D: .
size: .
J: TRBJ2-6

CDR3: CSVRAPDSSYEQYF
DNA: TGCAGCGTCCGGGCTCCAGATAGCTCCTACGAGCAGTACTTC
V: TRBV29-1
D: .
size: once
J: TRBJ2-7

CDR3: CAWYPGMGGRTGELFF
DNA: TGTGCCTGGTACCCAGGGATGGGGGGGCGAACCGGGGAGCTGTTTTTT
V: TRBV30
D: .
size: .
J: TRBJ2-2

CDR3: CASSSTGTPANYGYTF
DNA: TGTGCCAGCAGCTCCACCGGGACCCCTGCTAACTATGGCTACACCTTC
V: TRBV7-9
D: .
size: .
J: TRBJ1-2